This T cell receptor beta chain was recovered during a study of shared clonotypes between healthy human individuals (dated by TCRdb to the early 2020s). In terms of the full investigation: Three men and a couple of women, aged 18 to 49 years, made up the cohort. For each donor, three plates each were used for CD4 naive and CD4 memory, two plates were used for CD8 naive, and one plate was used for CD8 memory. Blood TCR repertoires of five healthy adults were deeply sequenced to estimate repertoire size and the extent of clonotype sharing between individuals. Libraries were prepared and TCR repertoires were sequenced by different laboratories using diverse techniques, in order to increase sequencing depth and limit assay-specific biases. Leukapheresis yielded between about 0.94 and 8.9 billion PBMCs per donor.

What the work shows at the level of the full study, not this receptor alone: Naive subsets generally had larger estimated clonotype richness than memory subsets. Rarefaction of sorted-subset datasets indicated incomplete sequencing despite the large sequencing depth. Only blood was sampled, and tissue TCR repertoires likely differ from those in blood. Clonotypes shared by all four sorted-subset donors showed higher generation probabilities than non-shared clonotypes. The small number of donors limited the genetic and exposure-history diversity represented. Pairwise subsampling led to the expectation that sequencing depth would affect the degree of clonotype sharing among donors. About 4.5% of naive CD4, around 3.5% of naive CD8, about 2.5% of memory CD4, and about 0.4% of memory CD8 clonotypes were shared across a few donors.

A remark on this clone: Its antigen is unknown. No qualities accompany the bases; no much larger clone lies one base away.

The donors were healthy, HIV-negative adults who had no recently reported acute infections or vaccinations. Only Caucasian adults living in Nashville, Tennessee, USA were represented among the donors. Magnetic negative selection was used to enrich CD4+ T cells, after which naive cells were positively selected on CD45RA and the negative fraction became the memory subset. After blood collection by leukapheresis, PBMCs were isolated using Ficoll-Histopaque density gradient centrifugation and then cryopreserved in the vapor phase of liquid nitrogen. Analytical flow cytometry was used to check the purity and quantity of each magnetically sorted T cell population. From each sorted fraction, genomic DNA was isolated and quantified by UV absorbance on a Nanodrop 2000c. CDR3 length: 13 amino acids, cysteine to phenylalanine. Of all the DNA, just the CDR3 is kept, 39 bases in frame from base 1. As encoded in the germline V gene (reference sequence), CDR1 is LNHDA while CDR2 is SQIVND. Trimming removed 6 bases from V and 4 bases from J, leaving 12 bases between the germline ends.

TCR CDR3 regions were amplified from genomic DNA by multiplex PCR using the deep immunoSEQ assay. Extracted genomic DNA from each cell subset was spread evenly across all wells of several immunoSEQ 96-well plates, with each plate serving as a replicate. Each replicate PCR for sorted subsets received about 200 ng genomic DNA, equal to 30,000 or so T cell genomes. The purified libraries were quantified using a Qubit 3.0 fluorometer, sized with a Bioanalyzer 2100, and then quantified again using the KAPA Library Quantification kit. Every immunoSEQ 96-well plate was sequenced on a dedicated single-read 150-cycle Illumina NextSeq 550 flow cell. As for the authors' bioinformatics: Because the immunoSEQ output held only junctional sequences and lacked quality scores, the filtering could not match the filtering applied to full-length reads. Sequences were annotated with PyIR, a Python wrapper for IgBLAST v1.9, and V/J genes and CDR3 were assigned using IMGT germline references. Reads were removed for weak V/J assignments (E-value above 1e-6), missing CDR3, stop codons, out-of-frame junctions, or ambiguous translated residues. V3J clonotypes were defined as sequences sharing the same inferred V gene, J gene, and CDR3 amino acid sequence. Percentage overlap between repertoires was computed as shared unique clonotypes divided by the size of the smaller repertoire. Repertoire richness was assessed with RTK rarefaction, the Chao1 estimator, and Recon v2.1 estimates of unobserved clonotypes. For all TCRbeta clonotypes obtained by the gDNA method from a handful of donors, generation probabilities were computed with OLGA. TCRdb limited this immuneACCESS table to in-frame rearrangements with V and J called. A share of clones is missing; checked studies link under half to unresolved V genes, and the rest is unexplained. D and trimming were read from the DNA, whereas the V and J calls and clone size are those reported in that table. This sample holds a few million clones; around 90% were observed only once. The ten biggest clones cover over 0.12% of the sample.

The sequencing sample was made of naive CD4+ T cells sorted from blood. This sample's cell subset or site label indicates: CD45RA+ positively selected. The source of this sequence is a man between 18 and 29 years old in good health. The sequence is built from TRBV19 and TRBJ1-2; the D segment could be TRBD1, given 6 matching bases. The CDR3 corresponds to CASSLQGPYGYTF. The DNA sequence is TGTGCCAGTAGCTTACAGGGCCCCTATGGCTACACCTTC.